This TCR beta chain stems from a study of T cells in Graves' hyperthyroidism and ophthalmopathy. Study conclusions and caveats: Most thyroid clonotypes expanded above 0.001 appeared in blood too.

Ten or more counts support this clonotype. What it recognizes is unknown. Clinical symptoms, serum thyroxine and TRAb, thyroid ultrasound and orbital computed tomography together formed the diagnostic basis. Amplified TCR beta CDR3 regions came from RNA transcripts. A first-round RT-PCR of the TCR CDR3 used the HTBI primer set. TCRdb reprocessed the multiplex PCR reads via MiXCR and lists one record per CDR3 protein. The sample includes some 350,000 distinct CDR3 sequences, around 15% seen only once; the top ten take roughly a fifth. The CDR3 totals 14 residues. The J segment lost 6 bases and the V segment lost 5 bases, leaving 4 bases of the junction unmatched. Per germline, CDR1 LGHNT and CDR2 FRNRAP.

The chain joins TRBV12-5 to TRBJ2-3; TRBD2 aligns across 11 bases. The clonotype originates from a woman aged 60 to 75 with Graves' ophthalmopathy. Sequencing input: blood. The CDR3 DNA follows: TGTGCTAGTGGTAAACTAGCGGGAGACGATACGCAGTATTTT. Amino acid sequence: CASGKLAGDDTQYF.